The clone carrying this T cell receptor (beta chain) was seen repeatedly, ten times or more. Its antigen remains unidentified. This specimen comes from a study of spatial heterogeneity in lung cancer. Study at large: Beta-chain sequences were consistently detected more often than alpha-chain sequences. For the average unique TCR and UMI combination, more than eight occurrences appeared in raw reads. Findings of the study overall: Among tumor T cells, estimated coverage was about 7% for alpha chains and approximately 13% for beta chains. Mutation tallies in tumors tracked expanded intratumoral alpha and beta TCR counts.

Regarding time point: sample taken at primary tumor resection. The input material, whole RNA from tumor, nontumor lung or frozen PBMC, was sequenced unsorted. TCRdb reprocessed the 5' RACE reads with MiXCR, giving one entry per CDR3 protein. The sample lists 14,000 or so distinct CDR3 sequences, around 5% occurring once. Per the germline V gene, CDR1 is MGHDK and CDR2 is SYGVNS. V dropped 6 bases and J dropped 4; count of bases not matched to a gene: 5. This CDR3 has 14 amino acids. The sequence derives from a female donor with early-stage non-small cell lung cancer. The chain couples TRBV25-1 to TRBJ2-2; the match to TRBD1 covers 7 bases. Sequencing was performed on lung tumor tissue, taken at surgery. The CDR3 DNA reads as TGTGCCAGCAGCTACAGGGGCTTCACCGGGGAGCTGTTTTTT. Amino acids: CASSYRGFTGELFF.